The clone carrying this TCR beta chain was detected a few times. The antigen is unknown. Trimming removed 0 bases from V and 2 bases from J; junction bases left unmatched: 3. The CDR3 is 15 amino acids. Germline CDR1 reads SGHRS; CDR2 reads YFSETQ. This sample was taken from a study of Graves' ophthalmopathy and Graves' hyperthyroidism. Study-level information: Peripheral blood was gathered at the point of initial diagnosis, before any treatment started. General study results and limits: Also, most clonotypes expanded in the thyroid above 0.001 frequency appeared in blood. A roughly 81% specificity and 87.88% sensitivity were achieved by a 13-signature model that separated ophthalmopathy from stable hyperthyroidism.

Other autoimmune diseases, uncontrolled infections, pregnancy or lactation led to the exclusion of patients. RNA transcripts yielded amplified TCR beta CDR3 regions. Second-round multiplex PCR came after a first-round RT-PCR that employed HTBI primers. TCRdb reanalysed the multiplex PCR reads using MiXCR and keeps one entry per CDR3 protein. The sample lists almost 400,000 distinct CDR3 sequences; 15% to 20% were seen once. The chain combines TRBV5-1 with TRBJ2-7; 9 nucleotides match TRBD1. This TCR was sampled from a woman aged 18-29 years with Graves' ophthalmopathy. Sample: peripheral blood. CDR3 in amino acids: CASSLADRGPYEQYF. The CDR3 DNA is TGCGCCAGCAGCTTGGCGGACAGGGGCCCCTACGAGCAGTACTTC.